This T cell receptor beta chain is from a study of OX40 agonist ivuxolimab in advanced cancers. Background on the study: Patients were treated with ivuxolimab, an agonistic anti-OX40 (CD134) antibody. One hepatocellular carcinoma and two cutaneous melanoma patients partially responded.

The method was immunoSEQ multiplex PCR; TCRdb's version includes in-frame clones alone and lacks a portion of them. The data show tens of thousands of clones, 85% to 95% seen once. This clone has just a few counts. Its antigen is as yet unknown. Study-wide points: Clonal expansion was seen in CD4+ and CD8+ blood T cells by week 6 at 0.1 to 3.0 mg/kg.

This CDR3 is built from 16 residues. Trimming took 0 bases from V and 0 from J; bases not matched to a gene: 2. Germline CDR1 is SGDLS and CDR2 is YYNGEE. This TCR was sampled from an adult with an advanced solid tumor such as melanoma, head and neck, liver or kidney cancer. The chain links TRBV9 to TRBJ2-2; 7 bases align to TRBD2. This specimen was CD4+ or CD8+ T cells sorted from blood, taken in a trial of the OX40 agonist ivuxolimab. The CDR3 here is CASSVGRGANTGELFF. CDR3 in DNA: TGTGCCAGCAGCGTAGGACGGGGGGCGAACACCGGGGAGCTGTTTTTT.